The rows below give T cell receptor beta chains drawn from one sample of a study of blood T cells in healthy people across ages. TCRdb redid the calling of the 5' RACE reads with MiXCR, one entry per CDR3 protein. The table records about 380,000 distinct CDR3 sequences, approximately 51% of them present only once. The specimen sequenced was blood. The origin of the receptors is a man aged 55 to 69 in good health. The CDR3 runs from the conserved cysteine through the conserved F or W. D genes are given only for firm matches.

d_gene: -
j_gene: -
v_gene: TRBV6-2/TRBV6-3
CDR3aa: CASSQPSGQGGGEQYF

d_gene: TRBD1
j_gene: TRBJ2-7
v_gene: TRBV6-5
CDR3aa: CASSYTGAREQYF

d_gene: -
j_gene: TRBJ1-1
v_gene: TRBV3-1
CDR3aa: CASSQYGRGGEAFF

d_gene: -
j_gene: TRBJ2-7
v_gene: TRBV27
CDR3aa: CASSLTGTPYEQYF

d_gene: TRBD1
j_gene: TRBJ2-5
v_gene: TRBV20-1
CDR3aa: CSARDRGTGGGQETQYF

d_gene: TRBD2
j_gene: TRBJ2-1
v_gene: TRBV5-1
CDR3aa: CASSWTSGRVGEQFF

d_gene: TRBD2
j_gene: TRBJ2-1
v_gene: TRBV11-1
CDR3aa: CASSPRTSGGNEQFF

d_gene: TRBD1
j_gene: TRBJ2-5
v_gene: TRBV10-3
CDR3aa: CASQGAEETQYF

d_gene: -
j_gene: TRBJ1-2
v_gene: TRBV10-2
CDR3aa: CASRRGVHYGYTF

d_gene: TRBD1
j_gene: TRBJ1-2
v_gene: TRBV20-1
CDR3aa: CSARVGEGAYGYTF

d_gene: -
j_gene: TRBJ1-2
v_gene: TRBV11-1
CDR3aa: CASSNPRRDGYTF

d_gene: -
j_gene: TRBJ2-5
v_gene: TRBV6-8
CDR3aa: CASSYPAYDGRAQETQYF

d_gene: -
j_gene: TRBJ1-5
v_gene: TRBV20-1
CDR3aa: CSARDYTRGASNQPQHF

d_gene: -
j_gene: TRBJ1-4
v_gene: TRBV5-1
CDR3aa: CASSVRAGEKLFF

d_gene: TRBD1
j_gene: TRBJ1-2
v_gene: TRBV11-2
CDR3aa: CASSKDRGSDGYTF

d_gene: TRBD1
j_gene: TRBJ2-5
v_gene: TRBV5-1
CDR3aa: CASSRTDREVETQYF

d_gene: TRBD2
j_gene: TRBJ2-3
v_gene: TRBV27
CDR3aa: CASSLQSIAGPTDTQYF

d_gene: -
j_gene: TRBJ2-1
v_gene: TRBV7-9
CDR3aa: CASSGKRRTNGEQFF

d_gene: -
j_gene: TRBJ2-1
v_gene: TRBV7-9
CDR3aa: CASSPPFRGSSYNEQFF

d_gene: -
j_gene: TRBJ1-1
v_gene: TRBV20-1
CDR3aa: CSAPPGGGTEAFF

d_gene: -
j_gene: TRBJ1-5
v_gene: TRBV20-1
CDR3aa: CSARIQGQSNQPQHF

d_gene: TRBD2
j_gene: TRBJ2-3
v_gene: TRBV2
CDR3aa: CASKPSGLADTQYF

d_gene: -
j_gene: TRBJ2-7
v_gene: TRBV7-2
CDR3aa: CASSLNRDLSEQYF

d_gene: -
j_gene: TRBJ2-3
v_gene: TRBV28
CDR3aa: CASSFPGQRTDTQYF

d_gene: TRBD2
j_gene: TRBJ2-1
v_gene: TRBV7-9
CDR3aa: CASSSGLAGVQQFF

d_gene: TRBD1
j_gene: TRBJ2-7
v_gene: TRBV4-3
CDR3aa: CASSQGGDRVHEQYF

d_gene: TRBD1
j_gene: -
v_gene: TRBV20-1
CDR3aa: CSANPGQGRRETQYF

d_gene: TRBD1
j_gene: TRBJ2-7
v_gene: TRBV6-2/TRBV6-3
CDR3aa: CASGNDRDYEQYF

d_gene: TRBD2
j_gene: TRBJ2-3
v_gene: TRBV20-1
CDR3aa: CSATSGVTTDTQYF

d_gene: -
j_gene: TRBJ2-4
v_gene: TRBV28
CDR3aa: CASTSGQAKNIQYF

d_gene: TRBD1
j_gene: TRBJ2-5
v_gene: TRBV18
CDR3aa: CASSPPGQGWETQYF

d_gene: TRBD2
j_gene: TRBJ2-3
v_gene: TRBV12-3/TRBV12-4
CDR3aa: CASTEAGGHHTQYF

d_gene: TRBD1
j_gene: TRBJ1-2
v_gene: TRBV7-2
CDR3aa: CASSIGQGINYGYTF

d_gene: -
j_gene: TRBJ2-3
v_gene: TRBV3-1
CDR3aa: CASSQVGGKDTQYF

d_gene: -
j_gene: TRBJ2-1
v_gene: TRBV11-2
CDR3aa: CASSTNSPDEQFF

d_gene: -
j_gene: TRBJ2-5
v_gene: TRBV10-3
CDR3aa: CAINTPTQETQYF

d_gene: TRBD1
j_gene: TRBJ2-1
v_gene: TRBV28
CDR3aa: CASSPPGQGASRIDEQFF

d_gene: -
j_gene: TRBJ2-7
v_gene: TRBV11-2
CDR3aa: CASSSPGGLTYEQYF

d_gene: -
j_gene: TRBJ2-5
v_gene: TRBV4-3
CDR3aa: CASSQEIGQQETQYF

d_gene: TRBD2
j_gene: TRBJ2-1
v_gene: TRBV30
CDR3aa: CAWSPSGIEQFF

d_gene: TRBD2
j_gene: TRBJ2-5
v_gene: TRBV5-1
CDR3aa: CASSVGSGTRYNEQYF

d_gene: TRBD1
j_gene: TRBJ2-7
v_gene: TRBV6-6
CDR3aa: CASSSRGQGAENEQYF

d_gene: -
j_gene: TRBJ1-2
v_gene: TRBV20-1
CDR3aa: CSAPGMEGNYGYTF

d_gene: TRBD1
j_gene: TRBJ2-1
v_gene: TRBV7-2
CDR3aa: CASSLDRQGGEQFF

d_gene: TRBD2
j_gene: TRBJ2-6
v_gene: TRBV5-1
CDR3aa: CASSPGLAGTGANVLTF

d_gene: -
j_gene: TRBJ1-2
v_gene: TRBV5-1
CDR3aa: CVSSSSGTTNYGYTF